The T cell receptor beta chain described here comes from a study of T cell clonality in common variable immunodeficiency. With respect to this clone: Antigen specificity is unknown.

Study-wide results and caveats: CVID subjects showed higher TCRbeta clonality than healthy controls. T cell subpopulation sequencing would be needed to explain CVID clonality.

The protocol was immunoSEQ multiplex PCR, while the TCRdb copy is restricted to in-frame clones and leaves out a portion. The specimen gives about 52,000 clones without singletons; the ten biggest hold 1.8%. The material sequenced was peripheral blood mononuclear cells. The receptor was derived from a person aged 18 to 75 in good health.

CDR3 bases read: TGTGCCAGCAGCTCAGGGGGGATTAGGGATCAGCCC. Translation: CASSSGGIRDQP. The complete CDR3 reads CASSSGGIRDQPQHF. V is TRBV7-9 and J is TRBJ1-5; TRBD1 matches 7 bases. The read finishes 3 residues shy of the CDR3 end, and the germline J gene is used to complete it. Germline values: CDR1 SEHNR, CDR2 FQNEAQ (reference sequence). The CDR3 spans 15 residues. The V segment lost 4 bases and the J segment 5 bases; nucleotides outside the gene matches: 8.